This is a list of T cell receptor beta chains from one sample in a study of T cells expressing NK-cell markers. TCRdb re-called the 5' RACE reads; every CDR3 protein appears as one record, without DNA. The sample totals roughly 150,000 distinct CDR3 sequences. Sequencing input: blood T cells: a sorted CD56 or NKG2C T cell subset, CD4+ or CD8+ T cells, or bulk PBMC T cells (not recorded which). These receptors came from a woman between 18 and 70 years old in good health. Each CDR3 is given with its conserved first and last residue. The order of the fields is V gene, J gene, CDR3 protein.

V: TRBV20-1; J: TRBJ2-1; CDR3: CSARSRLAGGNEQFF
V: TRBV7-2; J: TRBJ2-1; CDR3: CASSFGLAGNNEQFF
V: TRBV2; J: TRBJ1-4; CDR3: CASRGRRGTNEKLFF
V: TRBV5-6; J: TRBJ2-1; CDR3: CASSLIRTGGNEQFF
V: TRBV5-1; J: TRBJ1-3; CDR3: CASSPVSAGNTIYF
V: TRBV24-1; J: TRBJ2-1; CDR3: CATSDLLAGGTEQFF
V: TRBV12-3/TRBV12-4; J: TRBJ2-1; CDR3: CASSLWGRQVRNEQFF
V: TRBV9; J: TRBJ2-3; CDR3: CASSEGISTDTQYF
V: TRBV21-1; J: TRBJ2-1; CDR3: CASSPPTGTSGRAAEQFF
V: TRBV5-1; J: TRBJ1-3; CDR3: CASSLEGREYTIYF
V: TRBV6-1; J: TRBJ1-5; CDR3: CASSELEVGQPQHF
V: TRBV4-1; J: TRBJ1-5; CDR3: CASSQGGQGAEPQHF
V: TRBV9; J: TRBJ1-1; CDR3: CASSNRGLTEAFF
V: TRBV29-1; J: TRBJ2-1; CDR3: CGVERDNNEQFF
V: TRBV10-3; J: TRBJ2-1; CDR3: CAISEGTGRPNEQFF
V: TRBV12-3/TRBV12-4; J: TRBJ1-4; CDR3: CASSEQGQSGEKLFF
V: TRBV7-8; J: TRBJ2-4; CDR3: CASSFSAGASKNIQYF
V: TRBV29-1; J: TRBJ2-3; CDR3: CSACRGEPDTQYF
V: TRBV5-1; J: TRBJ2-3; CDR3: CASRRTGTSDTDTQYF
V: TRBV7-2; J: TRBJ2-1; CDR3: CASSSSQGMANEQFF
V: TRBV19; J: TRBJ2-3; CDR3: CASSSQRNTDTQYF
V: TRBV5-1; J: TRBJ2-1; CDR3: CASSVGGGTSYNEQFF
V: TRBV29-1; J: TRBJ2-7; CDR3: CSVEAPTSSDYEQYF
V: TRBV2; J: TRBJ2-3; CDR3: CASSGIQWGTDTQYF
V: TRBV6-1; J: TRBJ1-6; CDR3: CASRPQGRGYNSPLHF
V: TRBV4-1; J: TRBJ2-5; CDR3: CASSQDGGRVETQYF
V: TRBV5-1; J: TRBJ1-1; CDR3: CASSLVAEDAFF
V: TRBV7-2; J: TRBJ2-7; CDR3: CASSSGRHSYEQYF
V: TRBV24-1; J: TRBJ2-3; CDR3: CATSDPKQGIGGTDTQYF
V: TRBV18; J: TRBJ1-1; CDR3: CASSPPGQGTNLAFF
V: TRBV12-3/TRBV12-4; J: TRBJ2-3; CDR3: CASSTQAGGYDTQYF
V: TRBV6-1; J: TRBJ1-1; CDR3: CASSTDRGTEAFF
V: TRBV3-1; J: TRBJ2-7; CDR3: CASRAGPSYEQYF
V: TRBV9; J: TRBJ2-1; CDR3: CASSGQGRINEQFF
V: TRBV7-8; J: TRBJ2-2; CDR3: CASSSNRGSFNTGELFF
V: TRBV6-1; J: TRBJ2-2; CDR3: CASSRGQSNTGELFF
V: TRBV20-1; J: TRBJ2-3; CDR3: CSARDFSGSPDTQYF
V: TRBV4-2; J: TRBJ2-3; CDR3: CASSQHPSGGITDTQYF
V: TRBV9; J: TRBJ2-7; CDR3: CASSVTWESWEQYF
V: TRBV20-1; J: TRBJ2-5; CDR3: CSVGDSRQETQYF
V: TRBV6-2/TRBV6-3; J: TRBJ2-1; CDR3: CASSYRASGYNEQFF
V: TRBV5-1; J: TRBJ2-7; CDR3: CASSAPGQGYEQYF
V: TRBV5-1; J: TRBJ1-1; CDR3: CASSLGQPRDTEAFF
V: TRBV12-3/TRBV12-4; J: TRBJ2-1; CDR3: CASSRRGGNSYNEQFF
V: TRBV7-6; J: TRBJ1-5; CDR3: CASSFFSNQPQHF
V: TRBV4-2; J: TRBJ2-1; CDR3: CASSQVAGARDEQFF
V: TRBV4-2; J: TRBJ2-3; CDR3: CASSQDLAGPPRNTDTQYF
V: TRBV20-1; J: TRBJ2-1; CDR3: CSASSGFSGSRHNEQFF
V: TRBV5-1; J: TRBJ2-3; CDR3: CASSLEGQRGPVDTQYF
V: TRBV11-2; J: TRBJ1-2; CDR3: CASSSTGGNYGYTF
V: TRBV7-9; J: TRBJ2-3; CDR3: CASSSSGTRTDTQYF
V: TRBV7-9; J: TRBJ1-6; CDR3: CASSLTISDRRSPLHF
V: TRBV3-1; J: TRBJ1-1; CDR3: CASSLLRGTEAFF
V: TRBV2; J: TRBJ1-1; CDR3: CASRGGQVNTEAFF
V: TRBV5-1; J: TRBJ2-3; CDR3: CASSLASEWDTQYF
V: TRBV19; J: TRBJ1-5; CDR3: CASSMVQGLGQPQHF
V: TRBV7-9; J: TRBJ2-6; CDR3: CASSLRDVLTF
V: TRBV6-2/TRBV6-3; J: TRBJ2-5; CDR3: CASSYVAGETQYF
V: TRBV20-1; J: TRBJ1-2; CDR3: CSAREVGVDYGYTF
V: TRBV20-1; J: TRBJ2-7; CDR3: CSAGIPQGNEQYF